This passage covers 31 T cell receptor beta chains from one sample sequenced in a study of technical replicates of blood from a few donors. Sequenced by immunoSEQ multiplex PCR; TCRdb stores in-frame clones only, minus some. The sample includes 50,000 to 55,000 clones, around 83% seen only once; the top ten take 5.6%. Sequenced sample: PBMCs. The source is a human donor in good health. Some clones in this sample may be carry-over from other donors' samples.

In nucleotides, the CDR3 is TGTGCCAGCAGCTTGGTTACAGGGGTTAACTATGGCTACACCTTC. Amino acid sequence: CASSLVTGVNYGYTF. This sequence joins TRBV5-4 and TRBJ1-2; 7 positions match TRBD1. J gave up 1 base and V 0 bases, and 3 bases lay outside the gene matches. The CDR3 is 15 residues long. Germline assignment: CDR1 SGHNT and CDR2 YYREEE (reference sequence). Combining the CDR3 with reference TRBV5-4 and TRBJ1-2 gives the whole variable domain ETGVTQSPTHLIKTRGQQVTLRCSSQSGHNTVSWYQQALGQGPQFIFQYYREEENGRGNFPPRFSGLQFPNYSSELNVNALELDDSALYLCASSLVTGVNYGYTFGSGTRLTVV.

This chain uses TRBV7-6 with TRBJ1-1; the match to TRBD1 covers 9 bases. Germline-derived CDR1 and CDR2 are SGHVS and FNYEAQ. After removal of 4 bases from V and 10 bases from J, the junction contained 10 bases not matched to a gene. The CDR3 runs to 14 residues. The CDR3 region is CASSSPDRGVRAFF. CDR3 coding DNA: TGTGCCAGCAGCTCCCCTGACAGGGGGGTTCGAGCTTTCTTT.

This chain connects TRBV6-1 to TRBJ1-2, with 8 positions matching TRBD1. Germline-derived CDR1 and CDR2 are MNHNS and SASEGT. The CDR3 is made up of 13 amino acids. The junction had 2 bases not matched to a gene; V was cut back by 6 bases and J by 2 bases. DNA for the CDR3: TGTGCCAGCAGGACAGGGGTCAACTATGGCTACACCTTC. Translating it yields CASRTGVNYGYTF.

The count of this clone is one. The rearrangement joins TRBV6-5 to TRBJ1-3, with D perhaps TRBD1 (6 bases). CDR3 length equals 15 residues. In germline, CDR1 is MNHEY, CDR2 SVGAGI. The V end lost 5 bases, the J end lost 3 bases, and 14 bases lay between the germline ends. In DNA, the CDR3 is TGTGCCAGCAGTCGGGGGGCGTCGGGTGGAAACACCATATATTTT. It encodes CASSRGASGGNTIYF.

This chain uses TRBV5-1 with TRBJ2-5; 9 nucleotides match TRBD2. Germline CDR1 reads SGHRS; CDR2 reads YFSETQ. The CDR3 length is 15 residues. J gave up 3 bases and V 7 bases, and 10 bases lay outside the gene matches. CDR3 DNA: TGCGCCAGCGGATTAAGGGGCGGGAGGGAAGAGACCCAGTACTTC. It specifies CASGLRGGREETQYF. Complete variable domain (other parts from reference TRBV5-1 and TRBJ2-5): KAGVTQTPRYLIKTRGQQVTLSCSPISGHRSVSWYQQTPGQGLQFLFEYFSETQRNKGNFPGRFSGRQFSNSRSEMNVSTLELGDSALYLCASGLRGGREETQYFGPGTRLLVL.

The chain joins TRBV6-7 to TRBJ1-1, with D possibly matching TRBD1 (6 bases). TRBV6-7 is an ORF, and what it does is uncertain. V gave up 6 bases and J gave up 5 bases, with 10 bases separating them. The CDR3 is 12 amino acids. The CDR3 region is CASSPGETEAFF. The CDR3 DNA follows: TGTGCCAGCAGCCCAGGGGAAACTGAAGCTTTCTTT.

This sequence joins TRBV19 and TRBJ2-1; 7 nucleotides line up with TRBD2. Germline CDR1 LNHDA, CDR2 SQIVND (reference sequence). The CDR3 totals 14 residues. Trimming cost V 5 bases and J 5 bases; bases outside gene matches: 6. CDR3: CASSPWGGNNEQFF. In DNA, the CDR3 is TGTGCCAGTAGTCCCTGGGGAGGGAACAATGAGCAGTTCTTC.

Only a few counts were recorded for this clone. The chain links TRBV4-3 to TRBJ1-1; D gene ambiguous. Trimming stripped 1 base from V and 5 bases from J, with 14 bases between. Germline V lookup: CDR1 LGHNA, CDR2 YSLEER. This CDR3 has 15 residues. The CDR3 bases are TGCGCCAGCAGCCAAGGTACACCGTCCAAAACTGAAGCTTTCTTT. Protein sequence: CASSQGTPSKTEAFF.

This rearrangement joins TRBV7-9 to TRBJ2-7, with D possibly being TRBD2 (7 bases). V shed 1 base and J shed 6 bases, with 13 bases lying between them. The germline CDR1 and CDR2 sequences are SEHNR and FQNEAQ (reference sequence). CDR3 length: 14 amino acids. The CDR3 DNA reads TGTGCCAGCAGCTTAGTGGGGGGGCCGGGCGAGCAGTACTTC. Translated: CASSLVGGPGEQYF.

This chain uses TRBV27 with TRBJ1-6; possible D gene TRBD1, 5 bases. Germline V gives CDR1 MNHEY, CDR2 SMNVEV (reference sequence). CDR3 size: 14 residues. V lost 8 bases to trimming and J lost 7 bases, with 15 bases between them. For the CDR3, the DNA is TGTGCCAGCCGACAGCTACTTCAAAATTCACCCCTCCACTTT. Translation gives CASRQLLQNSPLHF.

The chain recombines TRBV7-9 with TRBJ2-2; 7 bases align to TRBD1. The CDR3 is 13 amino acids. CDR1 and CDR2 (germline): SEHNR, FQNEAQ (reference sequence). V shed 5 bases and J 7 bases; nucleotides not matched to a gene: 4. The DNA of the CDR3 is TGTGCCAGCAGCCACACAGGGGTCGGGGAGCTGTTTTTT. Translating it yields CASSHTGVGELFF.

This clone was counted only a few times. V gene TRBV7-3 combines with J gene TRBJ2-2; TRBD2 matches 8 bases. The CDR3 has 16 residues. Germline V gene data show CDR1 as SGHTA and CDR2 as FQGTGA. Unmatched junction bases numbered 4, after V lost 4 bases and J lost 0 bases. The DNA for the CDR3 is TGTGCCAGCAGCTCACAAGCGGGAGCGAACACCGGGGAGCTGTTTTTT. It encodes CASSSQAGANTGELFF.

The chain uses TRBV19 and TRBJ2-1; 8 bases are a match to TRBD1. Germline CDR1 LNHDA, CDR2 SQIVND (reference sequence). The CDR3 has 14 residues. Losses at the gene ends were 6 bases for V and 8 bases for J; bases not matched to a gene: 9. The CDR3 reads CASRDQGAPDEQFF. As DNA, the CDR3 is TGTGCCAGTAGAGACCAGGGGGCCCCAGATGAGCAGTTCTTC.

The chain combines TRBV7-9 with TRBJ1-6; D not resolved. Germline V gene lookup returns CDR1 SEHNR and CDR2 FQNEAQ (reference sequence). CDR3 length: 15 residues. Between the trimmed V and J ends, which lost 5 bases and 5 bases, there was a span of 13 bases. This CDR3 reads CASSQIQGDNSPLHF. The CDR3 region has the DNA TGTGCCAGCAGCCAAATTCAAGGAGATAATTCACCCCTCCACTTT.

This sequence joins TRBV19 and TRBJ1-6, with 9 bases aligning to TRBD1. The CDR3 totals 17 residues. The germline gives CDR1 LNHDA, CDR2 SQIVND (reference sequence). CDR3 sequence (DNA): TGTAGCAACCGGGACAGGGCCTTTGTCTCCTATAATTCACCCCTCCACTTT. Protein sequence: CSNRDRAFVSYNSPLHF.

Here the CDR3 DNA reads TGTGCCAGCAGCCCAGGGTACAGAAACACTGAAGCTTTCTTT. Its protein is CASSPGYRNTEAFF. The gene calls are TRBV5-6 and TRBJ1-1, with D tentatively TRBD1 (5 bases). Between the trimmed V and J ends, which lost 4 bases and 2 bases, there was a span of 12 bases. The germline CDR1 and CDR2 sequences are SGHDT and YYEEEE. The CDR3 covers 14 residues.

CDR3 sequence: CASSTRTVGYTF. The CDR3 DNA is TGTGCCAGCAGCACACGGACAGTTGGCTACACCTTC. The genes are TRBV7-2 and TRBJ1-2; TRBD1 might be the D (6 bases). V lost 5 bases and J 7 bases, leaving 11 bases between the germline ends. CDR3 size: 12 residues. Germline-derived CDR1 and CDR2 are SGHTA and FQGNSA.

DNA of the CDR3: TGTGCCAGCAGCTTACACGACACCTACTACGAGCAGTACTTC. Amino acids: CASSLHDTYYEQYF. The genes are TRBV5-5 and TRBJ2-7, with unresolved D. V lost 2 bases and J lost 3, with 12 bases in between. The CDR3 length is 14 residues. CDR1 and CDR2 (germline): SGHKS, YYEKEE (reference sequence).

In DNA form, the CDR3 reads TGTGCCAGCAGCTGGTCGGGCGGGAGCTCCTACGAGCAGTACTTC. This translates into CASSWSGGSSYEQYF. This rearrangement joins TRBV11-1 to TRBJ2-7, with 7 positions matching TRBD2. Per germline, CDR1 SGHAT and CDR2 FQDESV (reference sequence). This CDR3 comprises 15 residues. Unmatched junction bases numbered 6, after V lost 4 bases and J lost 0 bases.

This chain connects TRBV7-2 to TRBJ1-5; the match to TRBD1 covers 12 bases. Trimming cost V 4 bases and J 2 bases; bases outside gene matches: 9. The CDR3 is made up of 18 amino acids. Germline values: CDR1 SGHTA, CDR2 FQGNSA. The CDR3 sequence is CASSSPGTGGAGNQPQHF. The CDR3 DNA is TGTGCCAGCAGCTCCCCCGGGACAGGGGGCGCAGGCAATCAGCCCCAGCATTTT.

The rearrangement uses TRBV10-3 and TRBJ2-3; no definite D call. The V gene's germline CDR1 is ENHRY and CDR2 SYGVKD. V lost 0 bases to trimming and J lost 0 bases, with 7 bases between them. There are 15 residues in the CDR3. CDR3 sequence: CAISESAKSTDTQYF. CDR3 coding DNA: TGTGCCATCAGTGAGTCGGCAAAAAGCACAGATACGCAGTATTTT.

The CDR3 DNA is TGTGCCATCAGTTCGCGGGGGGGAGAGACCCAGTACTTC. Translating gives CAISSRGGETQYF. The rearrangement uses TRBV10-3 and TRBJ2-5; TRBD2 matches 9 bases. CDR1 is ENHRY, CDR2 SYGVKD, per germline. The ends lost 5 bases at V and 4 bases at J; junction bases unmatched: 2. The CDR3 loop spans 13 amino acids.

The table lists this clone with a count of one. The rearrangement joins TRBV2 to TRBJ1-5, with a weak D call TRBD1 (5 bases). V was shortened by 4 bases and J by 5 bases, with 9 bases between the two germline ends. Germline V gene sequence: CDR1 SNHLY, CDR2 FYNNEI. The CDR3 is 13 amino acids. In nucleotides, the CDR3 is TGTGCCAGCAGTGGCCAGGGCGATCAGCCCCAGCATTTT. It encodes CASSGQGDQPQHF.

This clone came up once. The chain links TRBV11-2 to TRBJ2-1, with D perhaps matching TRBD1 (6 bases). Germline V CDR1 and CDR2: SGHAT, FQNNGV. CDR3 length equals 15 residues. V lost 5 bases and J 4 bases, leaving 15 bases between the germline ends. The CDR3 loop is CASSRGDRQYNEQFF. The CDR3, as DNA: TGTGCCAGCAGCCGCGGTGACAGGCAATACAATGAGCAGTTCTTC.

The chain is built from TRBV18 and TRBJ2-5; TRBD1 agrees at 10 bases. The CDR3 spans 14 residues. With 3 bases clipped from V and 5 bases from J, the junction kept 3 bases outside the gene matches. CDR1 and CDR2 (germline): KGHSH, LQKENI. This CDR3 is CASSPGQGGETQYF. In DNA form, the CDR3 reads TGTGCCAGCTCACCTGGACAGGGGGGGGAGACCCAGTACTTC.

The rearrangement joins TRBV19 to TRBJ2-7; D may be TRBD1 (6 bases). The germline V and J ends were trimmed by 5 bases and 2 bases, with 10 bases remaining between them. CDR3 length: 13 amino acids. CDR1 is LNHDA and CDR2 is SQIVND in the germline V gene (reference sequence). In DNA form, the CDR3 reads TGTGCCAGTAGTCCCGGGACACCCTACGAGCAGTACTTC. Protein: CASSPGTPYEQYF. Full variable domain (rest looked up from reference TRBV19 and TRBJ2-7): DGGITQSPKYLFRKEGQNVTLSCEQNLNHDAMYWYRQDPGQGLRLIYYSQIVNDFQKGDIAEGYSVSREKKESFPLTVTSAQKNPTAFYLCASSPGTPYEQYFGPGTRLTVT.

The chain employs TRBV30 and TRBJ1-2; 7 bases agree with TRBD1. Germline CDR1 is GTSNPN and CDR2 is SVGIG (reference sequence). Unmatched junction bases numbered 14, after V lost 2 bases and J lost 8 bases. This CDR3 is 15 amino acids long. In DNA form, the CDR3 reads TGTGCCTGGAGTTCCGTTGGCGTACAGGGGTGGGGCTACACCTTC. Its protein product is CAWSSVGVQGWGYTF.

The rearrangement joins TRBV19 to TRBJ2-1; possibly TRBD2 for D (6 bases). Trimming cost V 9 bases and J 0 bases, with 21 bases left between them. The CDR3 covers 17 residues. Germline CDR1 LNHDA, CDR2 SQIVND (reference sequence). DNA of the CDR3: TGTGCCAGCCAGGACGGGGAGGTAGGGAGCTCCTACAATGAGCAGTTCTTC. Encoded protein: CASQDGEVGSSYNEQFF.

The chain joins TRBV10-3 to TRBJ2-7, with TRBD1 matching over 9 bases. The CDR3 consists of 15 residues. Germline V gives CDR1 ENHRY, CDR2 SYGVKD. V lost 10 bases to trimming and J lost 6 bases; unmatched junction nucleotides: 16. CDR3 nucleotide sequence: TGTGCCACCACAATAGGACAGGGGCCCCTCGGCGAGCAGTACTTC. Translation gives CATTIGQGPLGEQYF.

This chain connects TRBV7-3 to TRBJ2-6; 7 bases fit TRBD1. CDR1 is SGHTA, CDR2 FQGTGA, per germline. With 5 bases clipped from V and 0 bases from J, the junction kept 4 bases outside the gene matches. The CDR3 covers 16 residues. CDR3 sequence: CASSPQGSSGANVLTF. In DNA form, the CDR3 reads TGTGCCAGCAGCCCACAGGGGAGCTCTGGGGCCAACGTCCTGACTTTC.

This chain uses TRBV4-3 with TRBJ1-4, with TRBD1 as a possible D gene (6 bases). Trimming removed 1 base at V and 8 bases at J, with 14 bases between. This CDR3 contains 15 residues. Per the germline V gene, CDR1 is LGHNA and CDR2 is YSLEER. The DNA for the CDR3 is TGCGCCAGCAGCCAAGCTTGGGGGGGCGACGAAAAACTGTTTTTT. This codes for CASSQAWGGDEKLFF.